This TCR beta chain was observed in a study of cytomegalovirus exposure and HLA in healthy donors. Study results and limitations: Researchers catalogued some 160 TCR beta chains as cytomegalovirus-associated.

Germline V gives CDR1 SGDLS, CDR2 YYNGEE. The V end lost 4 bases, the J end lost 10 bases, and 21 bases lay between the germline ends. The CDR3 sequence is 15 residues long. Details on this clone: The antigen remains undetermined.

Produced via immunoSEQ multiplex PCR; TCRdb's table is partial and in-frame only. Here the sample spans some 99,000 clones, around nine tenths being singletons. Sequencing used PBMCs. This TCR was recovered from a woman younger than 35 in good health and CMV-seronegative. This chain joins TRBV9 and TRBJ2-1, with a tentative D call TRBD2 (5 bases). The CDR3 region is CASSSEGVKGGEQFF. CDR3 in DNA: TGTGCCAGCAGCTCAGAGGGAGTTAAAGGTGGGGAGCAGTTCTTC.